This TCR beta chain was sequenced during a study of glioma-infiltrating T cells. Study-level points and caveats: Gliomas, especially low-grade, showed above-expected tissue-blood divergence; non-neoplastic patients showed below. CDR3 overlap between tissue and blood was very small.

TCR alpha and beta CDR3 regions were amplified from RNA using iRepertoire nested multiplex PCR. Input was about 95-400 ng of tissue mRNA or PBMC total RNA. Each CDR3 protein gets one entry after TCRdb re-called the multiplex PCR reads with MiXCR. The table has about 110,000 distinct CDR3 sequences, around a quarter seen once. The CDR3 extends over 19 amino acids. Looked up from germline, CDR1 is MNHEY and CDR2 is SVGEGT. V lost 4 bases, J lost 2 bases, and 27 bases lay in between. This clonotype was counted at least ten times. The antigen remains unidentified. The TCR originated in a human donor with low-grade glioma or glioblastoma, undergoing nonglioma brain surgery, or in good health (not recorded which). Input material: glioma tissue, nonneoplastic brain tissue, or PBMCs (not recorded which). The chain joins TRBV6-2 or TRBV6-3 to TRBJ2-7; D is possibly TRBD1 (6 bases). CDR3 sequence reads: CASSSFSSPNGTKAYEQYF. In DNA form, the CDR3 reads TGTGCCAGCAGTTCCTTCTCCTCGCCGAACGGGACAAAAGCCTACGAGCAGTACTTC.